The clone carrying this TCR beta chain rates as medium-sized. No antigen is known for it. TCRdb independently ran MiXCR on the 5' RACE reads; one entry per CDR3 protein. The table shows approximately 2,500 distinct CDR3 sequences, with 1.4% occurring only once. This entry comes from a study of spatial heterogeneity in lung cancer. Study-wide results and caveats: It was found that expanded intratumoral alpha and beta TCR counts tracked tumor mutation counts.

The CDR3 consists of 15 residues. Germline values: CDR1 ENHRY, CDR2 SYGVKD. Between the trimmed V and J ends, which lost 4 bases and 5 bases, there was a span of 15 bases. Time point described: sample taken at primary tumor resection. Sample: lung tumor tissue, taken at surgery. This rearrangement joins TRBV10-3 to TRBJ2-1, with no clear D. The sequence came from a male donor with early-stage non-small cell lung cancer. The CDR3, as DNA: TGTGCCATCAGTGCCGGAAGCCTGCTGGACAATGAGCAGTTCTTC. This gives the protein CAISAGSLLDNEQFF.